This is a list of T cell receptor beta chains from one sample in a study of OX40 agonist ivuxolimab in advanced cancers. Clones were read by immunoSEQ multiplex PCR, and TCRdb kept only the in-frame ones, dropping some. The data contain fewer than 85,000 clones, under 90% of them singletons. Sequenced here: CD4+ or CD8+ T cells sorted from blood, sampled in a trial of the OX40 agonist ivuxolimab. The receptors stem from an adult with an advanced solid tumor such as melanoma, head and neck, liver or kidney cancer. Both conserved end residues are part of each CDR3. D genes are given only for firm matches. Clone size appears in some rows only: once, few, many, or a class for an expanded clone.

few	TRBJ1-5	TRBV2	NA	CASSEDTDGNQPQHF	TGTGCCAGCAGTGAAGACACTGATGGCAATCAGCCCCAGCATTTT
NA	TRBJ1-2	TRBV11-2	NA	CASSLEGRANGYTF	TGTGCCAGCAGCTTAGAGGGCAGGGCGAATGGCTACACCTTC
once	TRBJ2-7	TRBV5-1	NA	CATPRGGPPYEQYF	TGCGCCACCCCCCGAGGGGGTCCCCCCTACGAGCAGTACTTC
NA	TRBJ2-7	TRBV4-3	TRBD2	CASSPGLAGVEQYF	TGCGCCAGCAGCCCCGGACTAGCGGGAGTGGAGCAGTACTTC
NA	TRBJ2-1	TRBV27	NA	CASSPLVANEQFF	TGTGCCAGCAGTCCTCTGGTAGCCAATGAGCAGTTCTTC
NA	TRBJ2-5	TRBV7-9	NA	CASSLETGLETQYF	TGTGCCAGCAGCTTAGAAACAGGGTTGGAGACCCAGTACTTC
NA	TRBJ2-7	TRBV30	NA	CAWSATDEQYF	TGTGCCTGGAGTGCAACAGACGAGCAGTACTTC
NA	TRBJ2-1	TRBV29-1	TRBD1	CSARPGTGLGSEQFF	TGCAGCGCCAGACCCGGGACAGGGCTCGGATCTGAGCAGTTCTTC
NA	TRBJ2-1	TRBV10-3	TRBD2	CAISAGTSGNNEQFF	TGTGCCATCAGTGCGGGGACTAGCGGGAACAATGAGCAGTTCTTC
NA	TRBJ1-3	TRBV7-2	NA	CASSLGLGRNTIYF	TGTGCCAGCAGCTTAGGGCTCGGCAGAAACACCATATATTTT
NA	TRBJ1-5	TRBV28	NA	CASKLSREPQHF	TGTGCCAGCAAGCTAAGTCGTGAGCCCCAGCATTTT
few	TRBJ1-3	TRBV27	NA	CASSYQVPAAGNTIYF	TGTGCCAGCAGTTACCAAGTCCCGGCAGCTGGAAACACCATATATTTT
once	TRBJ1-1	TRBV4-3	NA	CASSQGPSLNTEAFF	TGCGCCAGCAGCCAAGGGCCGTCCCTGAACACTGAAGCTTTCTTT
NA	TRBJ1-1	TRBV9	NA	CASSASGGLNTEAFF	TGTGCCAGCAGCGCGAGTGGGGGATTGAACACTGAAGCTTTCTTT
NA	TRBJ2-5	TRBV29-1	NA	CSVGYGGETQYF	TGCAGCGTTGGATATGGAGGGGAGACCCAGTACTTC
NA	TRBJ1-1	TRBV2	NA	CASPRGGSRTEAFF	TGTGCCAGCCCGAGGGGGGGTAGTAGGACTGAAGCTTTCTTT
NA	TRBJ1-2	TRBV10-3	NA	CAIGGFKNGYTF	TGTGCCATCGGTGGGTTTAAGAATGGCTACACCTTC
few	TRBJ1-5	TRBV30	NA	CAWARDSNQPQHF	TGTGCCTGGGCCCGGGACAGCAATCAGCCCCAGCATTTT
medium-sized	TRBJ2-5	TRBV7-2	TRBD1	CASSFMTGGAETQYF	TGTGCCAGCAGCTTCATGACAGGGGGCGCAGAGACCCAGTACTTC
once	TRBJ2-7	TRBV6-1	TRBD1	CASSEPGGSYEQYF	TGTGCCAGCAGTGAACCAGGGGGCTCCTACGAGCAGTACTTC
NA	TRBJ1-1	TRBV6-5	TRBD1	CASSARQGALEAFF	TGTGCCAGCAGTGCACGACAGGGAGCTCTTGAAGCTTTCTTT
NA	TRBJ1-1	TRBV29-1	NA	CSAGPGWGMNTEAFF	TGCAGCGCCGGGCCGGGATGGGGAATGAACACTGAAGCTTTCTTT
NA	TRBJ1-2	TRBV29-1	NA	CSVTDRRYGYTF	TGCAGCGTTACTGACAGGCGCTATGGCTACACCTTC
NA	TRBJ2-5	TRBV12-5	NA	CASGRQRSGRQERLETQYF	TGTGCTAGTGGTCGACAAAGGTCCGGACGCCAAGAACGCTTAGAGACCCAGTACTTC
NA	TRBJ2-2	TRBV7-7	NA	CASSLSFESYSNTGELFF	TGTGCTAGCAGCTTATCTTTCGAGAGCTACTCGAACACCGGGGAGCTGTTTTTT
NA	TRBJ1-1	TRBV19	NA	CASSQRQVAEAFF	TGTGCCAGTAGTCAGCGACAGGTCGCGGAAGCTTTCTTT
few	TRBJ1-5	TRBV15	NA	CATSRGVGGIQPQHF	TGTGCCACCAGCAGGGGGGTTGGAGGGATTCAGCCCCAGCATTTT
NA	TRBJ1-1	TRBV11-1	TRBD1	CASSLASWTGEAFF	TGTGCCAGCAGCTTAGCATCCTGGACAGGTGAAGCTTTCTTT
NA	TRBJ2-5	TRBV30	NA	CAWSPAQETQYF	TGTGCCTGGAGTCCGGCGCAAGAGACCCAGTACTTC
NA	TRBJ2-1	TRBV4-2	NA	CASSQVLRDTLGNEQFF	TGTGCCAGCAGCCAAGTCCTCCGGGACACCCTCGGGAATGAGCAGTTCTTC
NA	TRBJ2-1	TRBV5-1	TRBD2	CASSPSGSGHYNEQFF	TGCGCCAGCAGCCCTTCGGGTAGCGGGCACTACAATGAGCAGTTCTTC
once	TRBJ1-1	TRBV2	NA	CASSLNRVGENTEAFF	TGTGCCAGCAGTTTGAACAGGGTTGGGGAGAACACTGAAGCTTTCTTT
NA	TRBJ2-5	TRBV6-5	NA	CASSYSRWTQYF	TGTGCCAGCAGTTACTCGCGGTGGACCCAGTACTTC
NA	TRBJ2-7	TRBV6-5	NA	CASSYGERFYEQYF	TGTGCCAGCAGTTACGGAGAACGGTTTTACGAGCAGTACTTC
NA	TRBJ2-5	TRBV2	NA	CASSSLGPETQYF	TGTGCCAGCAGTTCCCTGGGGCCCGAGACCCAGTACTTC
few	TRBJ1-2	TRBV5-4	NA	CASSGQNLYGYTF	TGTGCCAGCAGCGGACAGAACTTGTATGGCTACACCTTC
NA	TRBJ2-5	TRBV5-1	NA	CASSLDGRWGETQYF	TGCGCCAGCAGCTTGGACGGAAGGTGGGGAGAGACCCAGTACTTC
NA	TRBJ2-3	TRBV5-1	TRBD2	CASSFIAGAKIGDTQYF	TGCGCCAGCAGCTTTATAGCGGGGGCCAAGATAGGAGATACGCAGTATTTT
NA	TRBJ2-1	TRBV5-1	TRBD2	CASSLDEGRGLPDNEQFF	TGCGCCAGCAGCTTGGACGAGGGGAGGGGACTCCCAGACAATGAGCAGTTCTTC
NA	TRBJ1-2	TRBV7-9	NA	CASSLGAGVSYGYTF	TGTGCCAGCAGCTTAGGGGCAGGGGTGTCCTATGGCTACACCTTC
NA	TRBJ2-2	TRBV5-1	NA	CASSAGLSGELFF	TGCGCCAGCAGCGCGGGGCTGTCGGGGGAGCTGTTTTTT
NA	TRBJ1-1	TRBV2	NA	CASKTGGNTEAFF	TGTGCCAGCAAGACTGGAGGGAACACTGAAGCTTTCTTT
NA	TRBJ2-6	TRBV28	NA	CASSSRRVSGANVLTF	TGTGCCAGCAGTTCGAGACGGGTCTCTGGGGCCAACGTCCTGACTTTC
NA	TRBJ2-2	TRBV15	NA	CATSRGAAGELFF	TGTGCCACCAGCAGGGGTGCTGCTGGGGAGCTGTTTTTT